A selection of T cell receptor beta chains follows, all from one sample in a study of CD8+CD57+ T cells in acquired aplastic anemia. TCRdb passed the reads through MiXCR, listing each CDR3 protein once. The table includes approximately 98,000 distinct CDR3 sequences, around half detected once. The source material was sorted CD4+, CD8+, or CD8+CD57+ T cells (not recorded which) from PBMCs. Source of these receptors: a human donor in good health, serving as a control. Each CDR3 is given with its conserved first and last residue. A D gene is named only where the DNA matches it firmly. Size tells how often a clone was seen (once, few, many) or the class of an expanded clone, and some rows leave it out.

d_gene: NA
j_gene: TRBJ2-5
abundance: NA
v_gene: TRBV29-1
CDR3aa: CSVQLRVKETQYF
CDR3nt: TGCAGCGTTCAGTTACGGGTTAAAGAGACCCAGTACTTC

d_gene: NA
j_gene: TRBJ1-5
abundance: hyperexpanded
v_gene: TRBV24-1
CDR3aa: CATRAGDNQPQHF
CDR3nt: TGTGCCACCAGAGCAGGTGACAATCAGCCCCAGCATTTT

d_gene: TRBD2
j_gene: TRBJ2-5
abundance: many
v_gene: TRBV6-5
CDR3aa: CASSYYGSGIQETQYF
CDR3nt: TGTGCCAGCAGTTACTATGGTAGCGGGATCCAAGAGACCCAGTACTTC

d_gene: NA
j_gene: TRBJ2-3
abundance: NA
v_gene: TRBV24-1
CDR3aa: CATSDNGEADTQYF
CDR3nt: TGTGCCACCAGTGATAATGGGGAAGCAGATACGCAGTATTTT

d_gene: NA
j_gene: TRBJ2-3
abundance: NA
v_gene: TRBV5-4
CDR3aa: CASSFRGGGPADTQYF
CDR3nt: TGTGCCAGCAGCTTCAGGGGCGGGGGCCCCGCAGATACGCAGTATTTT

d_gene: TRBD1
j_gene: TRBJ2-1
abundance: NA
v_gene: TRBV24-1
CDR3aa: CATSERTGNRNEQFF
CDR3nt: TGTGCCACCAGTGAAAGGACAGGAAATCGGAATGAGCAGTTCTTC

d_gene: TRBD1
j_gene: TRBJ2-1
abundance: NA
v_gene: TRBV29-1
CDR3aa: CSVSAGGYEQFF
CDR3nt: TGCAGCGTCTCCGCAGGGGGCTATGAGCAGTTCTTC

d_gene: NA
j_gene: TRBJ1-2
abundance: NA
v_gene: TRBV19
CDR3aa: CASSTPGTGYGYTF
CDR3nt: TGTGCCAGTAGTACGCCCGGTACAGGATATGGCTACACCTTC

d_gene: NA
j_gene: TRBJ1-2
abundance: NA
v_gene: TRBV20-1
CDR3aa: CSASGAEYYGYTF
CDR3nt: TGCAGTGCTAGCGGGGCCGAGTACTATGGCTACACCTTC

d_gene: NA
j_gene: TRBJ1-1
abundance: many
v_gene: TRBV12-3/TRBV12-4
CDR3aa: CASTTVEAFF
CDR3nt: TGTGCCAGCACGACTGTTGAAGCTTTCTTT

d_gene: NA
j_gene: TRBJ1-4
abundance: many
v_gene: TRBV7-9
CDR3aa: CASSFGQINEKLFF
CDR3nt: TGTGCCAGCAGCTTCGGGCAGATTAATGAAAAACTGTTTTTT

d_gene: TRBD1
j_gene: TRBJ2-3
abundance: NA
v_gene: TRBV25-1
CDR3aa: CATRPDRANTDTQYF
CDR3nt: TGTGCCACCCGACCGGACAGGGCGAACACAGATACGCAGTATTTT

d_gene: TRBD2
j_gene: TRBJ2-1
abundance: few
v_gene: TRBV2
CDR3aa: CASSGYTSGGPYNEQFF
CDR3nt: TGTGCCAGCAGTGGATATACTAGCGGGGGGCCCTACAATGAGCAGTTCTTC

d_gene: NA
j_gene: TRBJ1-1
abundance: NA
v_gene: TRBV27
CDR3aa: CASSSRQYTEAFF
CDR3nt: TGTGCCAGCAGTTCAAGACAGTACACTGAAGCTTTCTTT